Listed below are T cell receptor beta chains from one sample, sequenced in a study of blood T cell repertoires in COVID-19. TCRdb's table, derived via immunoSEQ multiplex PCR, lists solely in-frame clones and lacks some. The data hold about 59,000 clones, with 70% to 80% observed a single time. Sequenced: peripheral blood. These receptors all come from a man aged 55 to 70 with acute or convalescent COVID-19. The CDR3 runs from the conserved cysteine through the conserved F or W. A D gene is named only where the DNA matches it firmly. The listing skips clone size in some rows; elsewhere it reads once, few, many or a size class.

>-|TRBJ1-5|TRBD1|TRBV10-2
TGCGCCAGCAGTAGGACAGGAGGGAATCAGCCCCAGCATTTT
CASSRTGGNQPQHF
>-|TRBJ2-2|TRBD2|TRBV5-1
TGCGCCAGCAGCCTGGGACTAGCGGGCTTTTCGACCGGGGAGCTGTTTTTT
CASSLGLAGFSTGELFF
>-|TRBJ1-1|-|TRBV29-1
TGCAGCGTCCACTCGATCACCACTGAAGCTTTCTTT
CSVHSITTEAFF
>-|TRBJ2-5|TRBD2|TRBV5-4
TGTGCCAGCAGCTTGTCTACTAGCGTCTACGAGACCCAGTACTTC
CASSLSTSVYETQYF
>-|TRBJ1-5|TRBD1|TRBV5-6
TGTGCCAGCAGCTATTCAGGGACAGGGCCCATAGGGCCCCAGCATTTT
CASSYSGTGPIGPQHF
>-|TRBJ2-5|-|TRBV2
TGTGCCAGCGGGGCCCAGGGCCAAGAGACCCAGTACTTC
CASGAQGQETQYF
>-|TRBJ1-2|-|TRBV6-5
TGTGCCAGCAGTTACATAGGCGGCAGGGTGTTGAGGGGCTACACCTTC
CASSYIGGRVLRGYTF
>-|TRBJ2-3|-|TRBV20-1
TGCAGTGCAGGGAGAAGAGGTACGCAGTATTTT
CSAGRRGTQYF
>once|TRBJ2-1|TRBD2|TRBV7-6
TGTGCCAGCAGCTTAGCGACCGGGACTAGAGGTTATGAGCAGTTCTTC
CASSLATGTRGYEQFF
>-|TRBJ2-1|TRBD1|TRBV6-4
TGTGCCAGCAGTGGCTACAGGGGGGCTTCCTACAATGAGCAGTTCTTC
CASSGYRGASYNEQFF
>-|TRBJ2-1|-|TRBV4-2
TGTGCCAGCAGCCCGCCTGGGCCAGAGGGTGAGCAGTTCTTC
CASSPPGPEGEQFF
>few|TRBJ1-1|-|TRBV2
TGTGCCAGCAACCAGATGACAGGTGAAGCTTTCTTT
CASNQMTGEAFF
>-|TRBJ2-2|-|TRBV30
TGTGCCTGGAGTGTAATAGGGGACTACACCGGGGAGCTGTTTTTT
CAWSVIGDYTGELFF
>-|TRBJ2-1|TRBD2|TRBV4-2
TGTGCCAGCAGCCAAGGGCGGGAGTCCTACAATGAGCAGTTCTTC
CASSQGRESYNEQFF
>once|TRBJ1-5|TRBD1|TRBV18
TGTGCCAGCTCACCCAAGATTCTACCGGGACAGTTAGATCAGCCCCAGCATTTT
CASSPKILPGQLDQPQHF
>-|TRBJ2-1|-|TRBV7-8
TGTGCCAGCAGCCAAACGGGAGAACACAATGAGCAGTTCTTC
CASSQTGEHNEQFF
>-|TRBJ2-7|-|TRBV5-1
TGCGCCAGCAGCTTAACTTCCTCGGAGCAGTACTTC
CASSLTSSEQYF
>-|TRBJ2-1|TRBD2|TRBV12-5
TGTGCTAGCGGGAGGGCCTTCAATGAGCAGTTCTTC
CASGRAFNEQFF
>few|TRBJ2-6|-|TRBV27
TGTGCCAGCAGTTCGAACAGGCTCGGCCCCTCCTCTGGGGCCAACGTCCTGACTTTC
CASSSNRLGPSSGANVLTF
>-|TRBJ1-4|-|TRBV11-2
TGTGCCAGCAGCTTAGGCAAGACAGGCCGGGAAAAACTGTTTTTT
CASSLGKTGREKLFF
>-|TRBJ2-2|TRBD2|TRBV5-5
TGTGCCAGCAGCGACGAGCGGGATTACACCGGGGAGCTGTTTTTT
CASSDERDYTGELFF
>-|TRBJ2-2|TRBD1|TRBV11-2
TGTGCCAGCAGCTTAGATTGGACAGGGGCAGCGACCGGGGAGCTGTTTTTT
CASSLDWTGAATGELFF
>-|TRBJ1-3|-|TRBV9
TGTGCCAGCAGCGATGGGGGAGCAGGGGCTGGAAACACCATATATTTT
CASSDGGAGAGNTIYF
>-|TRBJ2-2|TRBD2|TRBV2
TGTGCCAGCAGTATAGCGGGAGGGAGCACCGGGGAGCTGTTTTTT
CASSIAGGSTGELFF
>-|TRBJ1-3|-|TRBV12-3/TRBV12-4
TGTGCCAGCAGTCTCCTCTCTGGAAACACCATATATTTT
CASSLLSGNTIYF
>few|TRBJ1-3|-|TRBV28
TGTGCCAGCAGTCTGGACAGCGCGAGTGGAAACACCATATATTTT
CASSLDSASGNTIYF
>-|TRBJ2-5|-|TRBV11-3
TGTGCCAGCAGCTTAGATACGGGAGAGACCCAGTACTTC
CASSLDTGETQYF
>-|TRBJ2-1|TRBD2|TRBV5-1
TGCGCCAGCAGCTTTTTTGCCCTGACTAGCGGGAGGAATGAGCAGTTCTTC
CASSFFALTSGRNEQFF
>-|TRBJ1-4|TRBD1|TRBV18
TGTGCCAGCTCATCAGTCCCGGGACAGTGGGAAAAACTGTTTTTT
CASSSVPGQWEKLFF
>-|TRBJ1-5|-|TRBV12-3/TRBV12-4
TGTGCCAGCAGCAACGAGCTGGGACTTCAGCATTTT
CASSNELGLQHF
>once|TRBJ1-6|-|TRBV7-9
TGTGCCAGCAGCTCATTCAACACTGGAGGCAATTCACCCCTCCACTTT
CASSSFNTGGNSPLHF
>-|TRBJ1-2|TRBD1|TRBV6-2/TRBV6-3
TGTGCCAGCACCCCCTCCGGGACAGGGAGGGGCTACACCTTC
CASTPSGTGRGYTF
>few|TRBJ1-1|-|TRBV2
TGTGCCAGCAATGACAGGATGAACACTGAAGCTTTCTTT
CASNDRMNTEAFF
>-|TRBJ2-7|TRBD2|TRBV6-5
TGTGCCAGCAGTTACCTTTGGCCGGGGGGGGACTACGAGCAGTACTTC
CASSYLWPGGDYEQYF
>few|TRBJ1-2|TRBD1|TRBV2
TGTGCCAGCAGTGTCTACAGGGGGCAGTCGAATGGCTACACCTTC
CASSVYRGQSNGYTF
>few|TRBJ1-5|-|TRBV5-5
TGTGCCAGCAGCTGGGCTTCCAATCAGCCCCAGCATTTT
CASSWASNQPQHF
>once|TRBJ2-5|TRBD2|TRBV7-9
TGTGCCAGCAGCTTAGGTGCGGGAGGGAGCCAAGAGACCCAGTACTTC
CASSLGAGGSQETQYF
>few|TRBJ2-7|-|TRBV11-2
TGTGCCAGCAGCCACACAGGTGGCTACGAGCAGTACTTC
CASSHTGGYEQYF
>-|TRBJ2-7|-|TRBV15
TGTGCCACCAGCAGAGATCTTGTTATTAACAGGCTGTCCCCTCCAGGCTCCTACGAGCAGTACTTC
CATSRDLVINRLSPPGSYEQYF
>-|TRBJ2-7|-|TRBV5-1
TGCGCCAGCAGCTTTGGGGGCCAGGGCTCCTACGAGCAGTACTTC
CASSFGGQGSYEQYF
>few|TRBJ1-4|-|TRBV3-1/TRBV3-2
TGTGCCAGCAGCCAAGAACGCCAACTCGATGAAAAACTGTTTTTT
CASSQERQLDEKLFF
>-|TRBJ1-2|TRBD1|TRBV7-6
TGTGCCAGCAGCTTGGTACAGGGGACTAACTATGGCTACACCTTC
CASSLVQGTNYGYTF
>-|TRBJ2-5|TRBD1|TRBV7-8
TGTGCCAGCAGCTCCGACAGGGGGCGCCTGGAGACCCAGTACTTC
CASSSDRGRLETQYF
>-|TRBJ2-2|-|TRBV7-2
TGTGCCAGCAGCTTACAACAGCGGGAGCTGTTTTTT
CASSLQQRELFF
>few|TRBJ1-3|-|TRBV5-4
TGTGCCAGCAGCTGGGGGGGCTCTGGAAACACCATATATTTT
CASSWGGSGNTIYF
>-|TRBJ2-1|-|TRBV28
TGTGCCAGCAGCCTGACCGGGAGTGAGCAGTTCTTC
CASSLTGSEQFF
>few|TRBJ1-2|-|TRBV18
TGTGCCAGCTCACCACCTTCGGGGGGCAGTTTCTATGGCTACACCTTC
CASSPPSGGSFYGYTF
>-|TRBJ2-3|TRBD2|TRBV30
TGTGCCTGGAAGGCTAGCGGGAGGGGAACAGATACGCAGTATTTT
CAWKASGRGTDTQYF
>-|TRBJ2-1|-|TRBV2
TGTGCCAGCATGACACGGTTAGGTGATAATGAGCAGTTCTTC
CASMTRLGDNEQFF
>-|TRBJ2-7|-|TRBV6-2/TRBV6-3
TGTGCCAGCAGTGCCGGGGACACCTTCTACGAGCAGTACTTC
CASSAGDTFYEQYF
>-|TRBJ2-2|-|TRBV28
TGTGCCAGCACCTCCGCGCGGACCGGGGAGCTGTTTTTT
CASTSARTGELFF
>-|TRBJ2-1|TRBD2|TRBV5-8
TGTGCCAGCAGCTTCAGACTAGCGGGGTTGTTCTACAATGAGCAGTTCTTC
CASSFRLAGLFYNEQFF
>-|TRBJ2-5|TRBD2|TRBV2
TGTGCATACTGGGAGGGCGGGGAGACCCAGTACTTC
CAYWEGGETQYF
>-|TRBJ1-2|-|TRBV19
TGTGCCAGTAGTTTCACAGGTTCTTATGGCTACACCTTC
CASSFTGSYGYTF
>-|TRBJ1-2|-|TRBV2
TGTGCCAGCAGTCAAAACTATGGCTACACCTTC
CASSQNYGYTF
>-|TRBJ2-2|-|TRBV5-1
TGCGCCAGCAGCTTAAGGGGATACACCGGGGAGCTGTTTTTT
CASSLRGYTGELFF
>-|TRBJ2-1|-|TRBV7-9
TGTGGACTGGACTCCTACAATGAGCAGTTCTTC
CGLDSYNEQFF
>-|TRBJ1-4|-|TRBV27
TGTGCCAGCAGTCTCCGGGACACCTCCGAAAAACTGTTTTTT
CASSLRDTSEKLFF